Listed below are T cell receptor beta chains from one sample, sequenced in a study of T cell repertoires and HLA-DP antigens. The repertoire was sequenced with immunoSEQ multiplex PCR; TCRdb's copy has only in-frame clones and lacks some. The sample shows about 89,000 clones, roughly nine tenths of them seen only once. For these TCRs, the target antigens are not known. Sequencing input: CD4+ T cells from PBMCs. The receptors stem from a man aged 50 or older in good health and CMV-seronegative. Each CDR3 is given without its conserved first and last residue.

j_gene: TRBJ1-1
v_gene: TRBV21-1
len: 13
CDR3aa: ASSKGADRNTEAF

j_gene: TRBJ2-3
v_gene: TRBV6-1
len: 12
CDR3aa: ASRGAGGSNTQY

j_gene: TRBJ2-5
v_gene: TRBV29-1
len: 9
CDR3aa: SVDPEETQY

j_gene: TRBJ2-5
v_gene: TRBV4-3
len: 13
CDR3aa: ASSQVWREQETQY

j_gene: TRBJ1-1
v_gene: TRBV7-3
len: 11
CDR3aa: ASSPAFGTEAF

j_gene: TRBJ2-7
v_gene: TRBV7-2
len: 11
CDR3aa: ASSLQPGGEQY

j_gene: TRBJ1-1
v_gene: TRBV15
len: 13
CDR3aa: ATSRGEGLDTEAF

j_gene: TRBJ2-5
v_gene: TRBV7-8
len: 15
CDR3aa: ASSPRTGGRRQETQY

j_gene: TRBJ2-7
v_gene: TRBV28
len: 13
CDR3aa: ASRTTSGRSYEQY

j_gene: TRBJ1-5
v_gene: TRBV11-2
len: 10
CDR3aa: ASSFFGGAQH

j_gene: TRBJ1-1
v_gene: TRBV11-2
len: 14
CDR3aa: ASSLEFGSRNTEAF

j_gene: TRBJ1-2
v_gene: TRBV28
len: 10
CDR3aa: ASNRRDYGYT

j_gene: TRBJ2-5
v_gene: TRBV28
len: 16
CDR3aa: ASSPGLAGGSVRETQY

j_gene: TRBJ2-3
v_gene: TRBV5-1
len: 9
CDR3aa: ASSFKDTQY

j_gene: TRBJ2-1
v_gene: TRBV4-3
len: 12
CDR3aa: ASSQVTAYNEQF

j_gene: TRBJ2-3
v_gene: TRBV5-1
len: 12
CDR3aa: ASSSVLGTDTQY

j_gene: TRBJ1-2
v_gene: TRBV29-1
len: 10
CDR3aa: SVGQNNYGYT

j_gene: TRBJ2-5
v_gene: TRBV14
len: 12
CDR3aa: ASSPRLRKETQY

j_gene: TRBJ1-1
v_gene: TRBV28
len: 10
CDR3aa: ASSRGWAEAF

j_gene: TRBJ2-1
v_gene: TRBV6-5
len: 13
CDR3aa: ASSLTGGPYNEQF

j_gene: TRBJ2-1
v_gene: TRBV6-4
len: 13
CDR3aa: ASSPSGTINNEQF

j_gene: TRBJ2-7
v_gene: TRBV5-4
len: 12
CDR3aa: ASSRDQGEYEQY

j_gene: TRBJ1-2
v_gene: TRBV7-2
len: 11
CDR3aa: ASSLGQGYGYT

j_gene: TRBJ1-5
v_gene: TRBV10-3
len: 12
CDR3aa: AIRAGDSNQPQH

j_gene: TRBJ1-5
v_gene: TRBV6-6
len: 10
CDR3aa: ASSLGNQPQH

j_gene: TRBJ2-1
v_gene: TRBV27
len: 16
CDR3aa: ASSPELAGRGSYNEQF

j_gene: TRBJ1-2
v_gene: TRBV29-1
len: 14
CDR3aa: SVEDLAGPGKSGYT

j_gene: TRBJ2-5
v_gene: TRBV7-2
len: 13
CDR3aa: ASSPSGTPQETQY

j_gene: TRBJ1-2
v_gene: TRBV25-1
len: 16
CDR3aa: ASSATPGQAHEGNGYT

j_gene: TRBJ2-7
v_gene: TRBV19
len: 10
CDR3aa: ASQGRFREQY

j_gene: TRBJ1-1
v_gene: TRBV28
len: 15
CDR3aa: ASSPNPRDRPGTEAF

j_gene: TRBJ2-3
v_gene: TRBV6-6
len: 12
CDR3aa: ASSPRTAQDTQY

j_gene: TRBJ1-2
v_gene: TRBV29-1
len: 9
CDR3aa: SVDGGSGYT

j_gene: TRBJ2-5
v_gene: TRBV5-4
len: 11
CDR3aa: ASSLQARETQY

j_gene: TRBJ2-5
v_gene: TRBV5-6
len: 14
CDR3aa: ASSFRGQIGQETQY

j_gene: TRBJ1-3
v_gene: TRBV5-1
len: 13
CDR3aa: ASSLRRGSGNTIY

j_gene: TRBJ2-3
v_gene: TRBV7-2
len: 13
CDR3aa: ASSLATGGTDTQY

j_gene: TRBJ1-5
v_gene: TRBV19
len: 17
CDR3aa: ASSIGFGDRGRSNQPQH

j_gene: TRBJ2-3
v_gene: TRBV6-5
len: 13
CDR3aa: ASRYQQGPTDTQY

j_gene: TRBJ1-4
v_gene: TRBV6-7
len: 14
CDR3aa: ASSYLRTGQNEKLF

j_gene: TRBJ1-6
v_gene: TRBV7-8
len: 12
CDR3aa: ASSLSPGNSPLH

j_gene: TRBJ2-3
v_gene: TRBV2
len: 8
CDR3aa: ARYTDTQY

j_gene: TRBJ2-5
v_gene: TRBV7-3
len: 11
CDR3aa: ASSRRGGETQY

j_gene: TRBJ1-6
v_gene: TRBV9
len: 14
CDR3aa: ASSVGSRQGRSPLH

j_gene: TRBJ1-3
v_gene: TRBV5-1
len: 13
CDR3aa: ASSEDRVTGNTIY

j_gene: TRBJ2-1
v_gene: TRBV9
len: 16
CDR3aa: ASSAPRGTGGSYNEQF

j_gene: TRBJ1-2
v_gene: TRBV4-1
len: 14
CDR3aa: ASSQVGTGANYGYT

j_gene: TRBJ1-3
v_gene: TRBV27
len: 11
CDR3aa: ASSLRAGNTIY

j_gene: TRBJ2-7
v_gene: TRBV28
len: 10
CDR3aa: ASSPDGYEQY

j_gene: TRBJ1-2
v_gene: TRBV6-5
len: 10
CDR3aa: ASSGQGYGYT

j_gene: TRBJ2-7
v_gene: TRBV19
len: 13
CDR3aa: ASSMEAGGLWEQY

j_gene: TRBJ1-5
v_gene: TRBV19
len: 14
CDR3aa: ASLGQGGYSNQPQH

j_gene: TRBJ2-7
v_gene: TRBV9
len: 12
CDR3aa: ASSAHLVNGEQY

j_gene: TRBJ2-1
v_gene: TRBV5-4
len: 9
CDR3aa: ASSLLNEQF

j_gene: TRBJ2-3
v_gene: TRBV7-7
len: 12
CDR3aa: ASGPGLGTDTQY

j_gene: TRBJ2-5
v_gene: TRBV15
len: 11
CDR3aa: ATSREIQETQY

j_gene: TRBJ1-5
v_gene: TRBV11-2
len: 12
CDR3aa: ASSLGQLNQPQH

j_gene: TRBJ2-2
v_gene: TRBV5-4
len: 10
CDR3aa: ASSLVPGELF

j_gene: TRBJ1-5
v_gene: TRBV7-2
len: 13
CDR3aa: ASSLEGVRSQPQH